This TCR beta chain is from a study of shared clonotypes between healthy human individuals. Notes on this clone: No antigen is known for it. This sample includes further DNA sequences coding for the same CDR3.

The study's findings and limits: A handful of donors showed sharing of around 5% of naive CD4 clonotypes. Unshared clonotypes carried lower generation probabilities than those common to all four donors.

This CDR3 is 11 amino acids long. CDR1 and CDR2 (germline): MNHEY, SMNVEV (reference sequence). Trimming removed 3 bases at V and 1 base at J, with 0 bases between. The table came from immunoSEQ multiplex PCR; TCRdb's copy has only in-frame clones and leaves some out. The table shows about 2.3 million clones, with 92% occurring only once. Source material: naive CD4+ T cells from PBMCs. The subset denotes: CD45RA+ positively selected. The chain has TRBV27 and TRBJ2-5; no reliable D call. The clonotype originates from a man aged 18 to 29 in good health. Some clones in this sample may be carry-over from other donors' samples. The CDR3 here is CASSFQETQYF. Written as DNA, the CDR3 is TGTGCCAGCAGTTTCCAAGAGACCCAGTACTTC.